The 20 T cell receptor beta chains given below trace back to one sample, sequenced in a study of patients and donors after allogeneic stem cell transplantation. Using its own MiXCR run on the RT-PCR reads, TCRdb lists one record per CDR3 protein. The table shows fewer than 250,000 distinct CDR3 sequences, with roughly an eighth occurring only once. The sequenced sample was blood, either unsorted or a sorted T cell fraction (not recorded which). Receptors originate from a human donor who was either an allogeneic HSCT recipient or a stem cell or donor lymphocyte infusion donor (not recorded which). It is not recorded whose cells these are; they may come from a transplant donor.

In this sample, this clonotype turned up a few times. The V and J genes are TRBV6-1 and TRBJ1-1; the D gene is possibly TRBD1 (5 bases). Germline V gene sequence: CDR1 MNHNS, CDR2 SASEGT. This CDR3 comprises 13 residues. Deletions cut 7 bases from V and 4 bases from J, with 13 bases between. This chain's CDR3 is CASKEMGGTEAFF. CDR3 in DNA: TGTGCCAGCAAAGAGATGGGGGGCACTGAAGCTTTCTTT.

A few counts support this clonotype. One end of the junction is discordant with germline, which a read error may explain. CDR3 residues: CASSLVGSGRYNSPLHF. The CDR3 DNA reads as TGTGCTAGCAGCTTAGTAGGGTCGGGACGGTATAATTCACCCCTCCACTTT. The rearrangement uses TRBV7-7 and TRBJ1-6; D possibly corresponds to TRBD1 (5 bases). This CDR3 is built from 17 residues. Germline V gene data show CDR1 as SSHAT and CDR2 as FNYEAQ (reference sequence). Full variable domain (outside the CDR3, taken from reference TRBV7-7 and TRBJ1-6): GAGVSQSPRYKVTKRGQDVTLRCDPISSHATLYWYQQALGQGPEFLTYFNYEAQPDKSGLPSDRFSAERPEGSISTLTIQRTEQRDSAMYRCASSLVGSGRYNSPLHFGNGTRLTVT.

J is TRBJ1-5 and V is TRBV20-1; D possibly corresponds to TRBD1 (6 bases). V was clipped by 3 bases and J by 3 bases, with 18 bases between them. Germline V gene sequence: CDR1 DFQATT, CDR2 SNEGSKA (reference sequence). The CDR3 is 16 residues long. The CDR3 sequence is CSARAPGQTDNQPQHF. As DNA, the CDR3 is TGCAGTGCTAGGGCCCCGGGACAAACAGACAATCAGCCCCAGCATTTT.

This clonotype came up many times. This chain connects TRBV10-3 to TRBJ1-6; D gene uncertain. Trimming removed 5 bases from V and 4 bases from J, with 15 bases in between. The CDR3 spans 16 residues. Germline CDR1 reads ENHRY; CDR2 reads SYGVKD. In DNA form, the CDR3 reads TGTGCCATCAGTCAAGACAAGGGTCAATATAATTCACCCCTCCACTTT. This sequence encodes CAISQDKGQYNSPLHF.

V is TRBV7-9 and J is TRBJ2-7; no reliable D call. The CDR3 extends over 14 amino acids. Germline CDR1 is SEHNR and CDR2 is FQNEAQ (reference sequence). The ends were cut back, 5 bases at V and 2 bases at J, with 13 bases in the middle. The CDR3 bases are TGTGCCAGCAGCCGAAGGACGGAGACCTACGAGCAGTACTTC. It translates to CASSRRTETYEQYF.

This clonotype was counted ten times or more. CDR3 sequence (DNA): TGTGCCAGCAGCTTATACAGGGCTGACACTGAAGCTTTCTTT. Translation: CASSLYRADTEAFF. V gene TRBV7-3 combines with J gene TRBJ1-1; D is perhaps TRBD1 (6 bases). Germline CDR1 and CDR2: SGHTA and FQGTGA. Trimming removed 2 bases from V and 3 bases from J, with 10 bases in between. The CDR3 is 14 residues long.

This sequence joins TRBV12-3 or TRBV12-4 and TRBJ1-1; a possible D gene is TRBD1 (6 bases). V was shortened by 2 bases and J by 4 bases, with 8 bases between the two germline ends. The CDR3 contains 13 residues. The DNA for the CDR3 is TGTGCCAGCAGTTTATTGGGGGCCACTGAAGCTTTCTTT. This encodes CASSLLGATEAFF.

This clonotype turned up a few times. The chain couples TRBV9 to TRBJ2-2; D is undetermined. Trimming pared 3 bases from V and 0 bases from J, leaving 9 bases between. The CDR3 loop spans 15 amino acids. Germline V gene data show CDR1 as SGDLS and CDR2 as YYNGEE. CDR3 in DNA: TGTGCCAGCAGCGCCTTAGACCCGAACACCGGGGAGCTGTTTTTT. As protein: CASSALDPNTGELFF.

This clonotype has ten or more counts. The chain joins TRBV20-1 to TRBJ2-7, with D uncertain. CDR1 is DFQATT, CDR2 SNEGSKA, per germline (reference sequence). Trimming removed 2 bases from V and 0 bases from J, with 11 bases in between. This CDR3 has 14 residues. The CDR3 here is CSARNLRISYEQYF. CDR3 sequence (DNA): TGCAGTGCTAGAAATCTCAGGATCTCCTACGAGCAGTACTTC.

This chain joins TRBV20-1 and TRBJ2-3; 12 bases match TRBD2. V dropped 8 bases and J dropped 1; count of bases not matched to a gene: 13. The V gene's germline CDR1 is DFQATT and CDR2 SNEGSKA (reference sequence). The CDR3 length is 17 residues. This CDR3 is CSSGLAGPPGGTDTQYF. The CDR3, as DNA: TGCAGTTCAGGACTAGCGGGACCCCCCGGGGGCACAGATACGCAGTATTTT.

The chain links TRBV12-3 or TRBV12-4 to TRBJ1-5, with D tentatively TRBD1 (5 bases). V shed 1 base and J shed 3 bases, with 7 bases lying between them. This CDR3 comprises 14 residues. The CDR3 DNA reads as TGTGCCAGCAGTTTAGTACAGGTCAATCAGCCCCAGCATTTT. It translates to CASSLVQVNQPQHF.

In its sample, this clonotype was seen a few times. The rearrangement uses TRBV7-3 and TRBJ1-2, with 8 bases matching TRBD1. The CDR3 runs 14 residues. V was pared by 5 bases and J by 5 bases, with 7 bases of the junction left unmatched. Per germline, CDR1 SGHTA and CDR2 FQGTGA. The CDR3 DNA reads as TGTGCCAGCAGCCCAAACAGGGGGGTGTATGGCTACACCTTC. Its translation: CASSPNRGVYGYTF.

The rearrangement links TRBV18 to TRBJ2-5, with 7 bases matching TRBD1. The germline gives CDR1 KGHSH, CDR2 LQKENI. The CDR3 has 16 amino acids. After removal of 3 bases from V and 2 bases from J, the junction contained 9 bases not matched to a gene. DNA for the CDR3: TGTGCCAGCTCACCCTATCTGGCAGGGGGACAAGAGACCCAGTACTTC. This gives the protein CASSPYLAGGQETQYF.

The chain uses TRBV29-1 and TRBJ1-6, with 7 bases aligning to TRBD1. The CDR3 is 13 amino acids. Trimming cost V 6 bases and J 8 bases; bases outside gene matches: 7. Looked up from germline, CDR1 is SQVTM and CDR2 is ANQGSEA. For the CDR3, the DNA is TGCAGCGTGAAACAGGGGTCTGATTCACCCCTCCACTTT. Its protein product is CSVKQGSDSPLHF. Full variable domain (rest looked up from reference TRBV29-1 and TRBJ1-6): SAVISQKPSRDICQRGTSLTIQCQVDSQVTMMFWYRQQPGQSLTLIATANQGSEATYESGFVIDKFPISRPNLTFSTLTVSNMSPEDSSIYLCSVKQGSDSPLHFGNGTRLTVT.

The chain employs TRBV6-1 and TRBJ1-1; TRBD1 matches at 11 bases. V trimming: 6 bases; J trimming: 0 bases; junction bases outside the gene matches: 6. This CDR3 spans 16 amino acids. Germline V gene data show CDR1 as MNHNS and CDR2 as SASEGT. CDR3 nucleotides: TGTGCCAGCAGAAAGGGACAGGGGGTGTTGAACACTGAAGCTTTCTTT. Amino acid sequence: CASRKGQGVLNTEAFF.

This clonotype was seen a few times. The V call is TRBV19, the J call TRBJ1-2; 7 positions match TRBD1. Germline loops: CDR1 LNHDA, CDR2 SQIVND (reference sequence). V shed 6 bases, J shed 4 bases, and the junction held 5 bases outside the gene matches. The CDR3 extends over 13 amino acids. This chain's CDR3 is CASRGDSFYGYTF. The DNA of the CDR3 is TGTGCCAGTAGGGGGGACAGTTTCTATGGCTACACCTTC.

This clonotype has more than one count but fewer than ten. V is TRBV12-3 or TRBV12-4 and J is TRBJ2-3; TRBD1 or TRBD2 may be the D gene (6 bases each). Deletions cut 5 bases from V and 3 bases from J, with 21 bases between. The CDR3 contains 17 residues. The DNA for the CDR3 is TGTGCCAGCAGTATACCCTCCCTAGCGAGGGGGACAGATACGCAGTATTTT. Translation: CASSIPSLARGTDTQYF.

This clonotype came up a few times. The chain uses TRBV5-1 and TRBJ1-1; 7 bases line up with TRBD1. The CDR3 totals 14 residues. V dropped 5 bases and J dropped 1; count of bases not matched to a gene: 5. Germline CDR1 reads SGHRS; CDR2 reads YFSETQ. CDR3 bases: TGCGCCAGCAGTCCGACAGGGCCGAACACTGAAGCTTTCTTT. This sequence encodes CASSPTGPNTEAFF.

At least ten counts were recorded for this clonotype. For the CDR3, the DNA is TGTGCCAGCAGGCCCCGGGATTCACCCCTCCACTTT. This encodes CASRPRDSPLHF. The rearrangement uses TRBV12-3 or TRBV12-4 and TRBJ1-6; no clear D gene. V was cut by 6 bases and J by 8 bases, with 8 bases left in between. The CDR3 has 12 residues.

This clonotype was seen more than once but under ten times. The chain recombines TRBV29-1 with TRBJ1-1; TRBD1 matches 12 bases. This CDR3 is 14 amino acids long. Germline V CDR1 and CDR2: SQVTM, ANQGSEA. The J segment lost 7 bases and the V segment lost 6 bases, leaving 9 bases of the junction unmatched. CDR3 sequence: CSVRDRGRMSEAFF. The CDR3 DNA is TGCAGCGTCCGGGACAGGGGGCGCATGAGTGAAGCTTTCTTT.